What follows is one T cell receptor (beta chain) and its context. The data belong to a study of T cell changes during pregnancy in multiple sclerosis. Method: immunoSEQ multiplex PCR; TCRdb's copy keeps in-frame clones and lacks some. Of under 110,000 clones in the sample, more than 80% were seen once. This material consisted of peripheral blood, taken before pregnancy. This sequence originates from a female donor with multiple sclerosis, enrolled in a pregnancy study.

The CDR3 DNA reads as TGTGCCAGTAGTCCAGGTAGGGGGACCCAGTACTTC. Translation: CASSPGRGTQYF. The gene calls are TRBV19 and TRBJ2-5; tentative D call: TRBD1 (5 bases). Germline V gene lookup returns CDR1 LNHDA and CDR2 SQIVND (reference sequence). V was pared by 5 bases and J by 7 bases, with 11 bases between. This CDR3 is built from 12 residues.